Sequencing of this T cell receptor (beta chain) was carried out in a study of blood T cell repertoires in COVID-19. Authors' data handling: Quantification of nucleated cells was approximated via reference gene primer amplification. The repertoire was sequenced with immunoSEQ multiplex PCR; TCRdb's copy has only in-frame clones and lacks some. The V and J calls and clone size come from that table; D and trimming were worked out from the DNA. The sample lists around 250,000 clones, approximately 84% occurring once. The V gene's germline CDR1 is LNHDA and CDR2 SQIVND (reference sequence). The CDR3 sequence is 18 residues long. V lost 5 bases and J lost 3; bases outside the gene matches: 11. Assignment of participants to cohorts was predicated upon participant-reported clinical history. Recovered status in Cohort 3 required two negative PCRs, clearance, or symptom resolution.

Sequenced sample: PBMCs or T cells enriched from blood (not recorded which). The sequence derives from a man aged 40-50 years who had recovered from COVID-19. The V gene is TRBV19, the J gene TRBJ2-1; 12 positions agree with TRBD1. This CDR3 is CASSRPGQGAQGYNEQFF. Written as DNA, the CDR3 is TGTGCCAGTAGTCGTCCGGGACAGGGGGCACAGGGCTACAATGAGCAGTTCTTC.